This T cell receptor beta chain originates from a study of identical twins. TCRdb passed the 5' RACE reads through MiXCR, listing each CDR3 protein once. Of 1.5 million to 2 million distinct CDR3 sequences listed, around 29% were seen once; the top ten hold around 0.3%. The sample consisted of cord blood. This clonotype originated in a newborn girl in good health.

CDR3 in DNA: TGTGCCAGCAGCTTAAGTCCCAGCAATGAGCAGTTCTTC. Protein product: CASSLSPSNEQFF. The rearrangement joins TRBV7-2 to TRBJ2-1; D ambiguous. Looked up from germline, CDR1 is SGHTA and CDR2 is FQGNSA. CDR3 length: 13 amino acids. V shed 2 bases and J shed 6 bases, with 8 bases lying between them.